This is a list of T cell receptor beta chains from one sample in a study of Ad26.COV2.S vaccination and SARS-CoV-2 variants. Using immunoSEQ multiplex PCR, the repertoire was profiled, and TCRdb retains in-frame clones only, with some absent. Of about 320,000 clones in the sample, about 86% were seen once. The sample was peripheral blood, taken in a trial of Ad26.COV2.S vaccine versus placebo. The receptors here all came from a person between 18 and 59 years old who received the Ad26.COV2.S COVID-19 vaccine or a placebo. The CDR3 runs from the conserved cysteine through the conserved F or W. The D gene is left open where the match is weak. Only some rows state a clone size, as once, few, many or a class for expanded clones.

j_call: TRBJ1-6; clone_size: once; v_call: TRBV27; d_call: .; cdr3_nt: TGTGCCAGCAGTTCCTCACAGGCGCAGAATTCACCCCTCCACTTT; cdr3_aa: CASSSSQAQNSPLHF
j_call: TRBJ1-3; clone_size: .; v_call: TRBV6-2/TRBV6-3; d_call: .; cdr3_nt: TGTGCCAGCAGTCCCACAGGCTCTGGAAACACCATATATTTT; cdr3_aa: CASSPTGSGNTIYF
j_call: TRBJ2-7; clone_size: .; v_call: TRBV7-2; d_call: TRBD2; cdr3_nt: TGTGCCAGCAGCCATTTTCCGGGACTAGTCGCCTACGAGCAGTACTTC; cdr3_aa: CASSHFPGLVAYEQYF
j_call: TRBJ2-3; clone_size: .; v_call: TRBV6-5; d_call: .; cdr3_nt: TGTGCCGGTGGCAGGGCGGGGACTAGCACAGATACGCAGTATTTT; cdr3_aa: CAGGRAGTSTDTQYF
j_call: TRBJ1-3; clone_size: .; v_call: TRBV5-1; d_call: .; cdr3_nt: TGCGCCAGCAGCTTGGGGGGGAGAAACACCATATATTTT; cdr3_aa: CASSLGGRNTIYF
j_call: TRBJ2-7; clone_size: few; v_call: TRBV13; d_call: .; cdr3_nt: TGTGCCAGCAGCCCGAGCGGGACAGGTGAGGCCGAGCAGTACTTC; cdr3_aa: CASSPSGTGEAEQYF
j_call: TRBJ1-2; clone_size: .; v_call: TRBV5-1; d_call: TRBD1; cdr3_nt: TGCGCCAGCAGCTCACGTGGGTCCTCAGGGGGTTATGGCTACACCTTC; cdr3_aa: CASSSRGSSGGYGYTF
j_call: TRBJ1-3; clone_size: .; v_call: TRBV7-9; d_call: .; cdr3_nt: TGTGCCAGCATCTCTACCGGGCGGAGCCCTGGAAACACCATATATTTT; cdr3_aa: CASISTGRSPGNTIYF
j_call: TRBJ1-1; clone_size: .; v_call: TRBV6-5; d_call: .; cdr3_nt: TGTGCCAGCAGGACGACAGAGATGAACACTGAAGCTTTCTTT; cdr3_aa: CASRTTEMNTEAFF
j_call: TRBJ1-5; clone_size: .; v_call: TRBV6-5; d_call: .; cdr3_nt: TGTGCCAGCAGCGCCGTGTCAGTCGATCAGCCCCAGCATTTT; cdr3_aa: CASSAVSVDQPQHF
j_call: TRBJ2-6; clone_size: once; v_call: TRBV25-1; d_call: .; cdr3_nt: TGTGCCAGCAGTCGCGAGGGAGCTGGGGCCAACGTCCTGACTTTC; cdr3_aa: CASSREGAGANVLTF
j_call: TRBJ2-3; clone_size: .; v_call: TRBV11-2; d_call: TRBD2; cdr3_nt: TGTGCCAGCAGCTTAGATTCTAGAACTAGCGGCGAAGGCACAGATACGCAGTATTTT; cdr3_aa: CASSLDSRTSGEGTDTQYF
j_call: TRBJ1-1; clone_size: .; v_call: TRBV6-5; d_call: TRBD1; cdr3_nt: TGTGCCACCAACAGGGGTAACACTGAAGCTTTCTTT; cdr3_aa: CATNRGNTEAFF
j_call: TRBJ1-1; clone_size: .; v_call: TRBV6-5; d_call: .; cdr3_nt: TGTGCCAGCAGTTACTCGAGGGTAGGCACTGAAGCTTTCTTT; cdr3_aa: CASSYSRVGTEAFF
j_call: TRBJ1-3; clone_size: few; v_call: TRBV7-2; d_call: .; cdr3_nt: TGTGCCAGCAGCTTAGCGGGGGAAGGAAACACCATATATTTT; cdr3_aa: CASSLAGEGNTIYF
j_call: TRBJ1-1; clone_size: .; v_call: TRBV5-1; d_call: .; cdr3_nt: TGCGCCAGCAGCTTGGGCAACTCCGGAGGTGTCACTGAAGCTTTCTTT; cdr3_aa: CASSLGNSGGVTEAFF
j_call: TRBJ2-5; clone_size: once; v_call: TRBV5-1; d_call: .; cdr3_nt: TGCGCCAGCAGCTTGGGGACTACTCAAGAGACCCAGTACTTC; cdr3_aa: CASSLGTTQETQYF
j_call: TRBJ2-2; clone_size: .; v_call: TRBV6-6; d_call: TRBD1; cdr3_nt: TGTGCCAGCAGTCAAATGACCGGGACAGTTAACACCGGGGAGCTGTTTTTT; cdr3_aa: CASSQMTGTVNTGELFF
j_call: TRBJ2-5; clone_size: once; v_call: TRBV11-2; d_call: TRBD2; cdr3_nt: TGTGCCAGCAGCTCGGGACTAGCCCTCTCGGAGACCCAGTACTTC; cdr3_aa: CASSSGLALSETQYF
j_call: TRBJ1-6; clone_size: .; v_call: TRBV14; d_call: .; cdr3_nt: TGTGCCAGCAGCCACGACGGGGGCTCACCCCTCCACTTT; cdr3_aa: CASSHDGGSPLHF
j_call: TRBJ1-4; clone_size: .; v_call: TRBV5-4; d_call: .; cdr3_nt: TGTGCCAGCAGCTTGGTCGGAGGCGGCGAAAAACTGTTTTTT; cdr3_aa: CASSLVGGGEKLFF
j_call: TRBJ2-7; clone_size: .; v_call: TRBV6-2/TRBV6-3; d_call: TRBD1; cdr3_nt: TGTGCCAGCAGCCGACAGGGGACGTTCAGCTCCTACGAGCAGTACTTC; cdr3_aa: CASSRQGTFSSYEQYF
j_call: TRBJ1-6; clone_size: .; v_call: TRBV10-3; d_call: .; cdr3_nt: TGTGCCACCGTGGGGACAACGAATTCACCCCTCCACTTT; cdr3_aa: CATVGTTNSPLHF
j_call: TRBJ2-2; clone_size: .; v_call: TRBV9; d_call: .; cdr3_nt: TGTGCCAGCAGCGCCTCCTCAGGGGCATCGGGGGAGCTGTTTTTT; cdr3_aa: CASSASSGASGELFF
j_call: TRBJ1-6; clone_size: .; v_call: TRBV5-1; d_call: .; cdr3_nt: TGCGCCAGCAGCTTGGTTGGGAATGGATCACCCCTCCACTTT; cdr3_aa: CASSLVGNGSPLHF
j_call: TRBJ1-2; clone_size: .; v_call: TRBV7-8; d_call: TRBD1; cdr3_nt: TGTGCCAGCAGCTCCAGCGGGACAGGGGTCGATTATGGCTACACCTTC; cdr3_aa: CASSSSGTGVDYGYTF
j_call: TRBJ1-2; clone_size: .; v_call: TRBV6-5; d_call: TRBD1; cdr3_nt: TGTGCCAGCAGTTACGGACAGGGTACTAACTATGGCTACACCTTC; cdr3_aa: CASSYGQGTNYGYTF
j_call: TRBJ2-3; clone_size: .; v_call: TRBV19; d_call: .; cdr3_nt: TGTGCCAGTAGTGCGACGACTGTTAGCACAGATACGCAGTATTTT; cdr3_aa: CASSATTVSTDTQYF
j_call: TRBJ1-5; clone_size: .; v_call: TRBV15; d_call: .; cdr3_nt: TGTGCCACCAGCAGAGTCAGCAATCAGCCCCAGCATTTT; cdr3_aa: CATSRVSNQPQHF
j_call: TRBJ1-5; clone_size: .; v_call: TRBV30; d_call: .; cdr3_nt: TGTGCCTGGAGCCTTGGACAAGGGGGTCAGCCCCAGCATTTT; cdr3_aa: CAWSLGQGGQPQHF
j_call: TRBJ2-7; clone_size: .; v_call: TRBV2; d_call: .; cdr3_nt: TGTGCCAGCAGTGCGATGGAGGACGAGCAGTACTTC; cdr3_aa: CASSAMEDEQYF
j_call: TRBJ1-4; clone_size: once; v_call: TRBV15; d_call: .; cdr3_nt: TGTGCCACCAGCCGGGACGTAGGAACTAATGAAAAACTGTTTTTT; cdr3_aa: CATSRDVGTNEKLFF
j_call: TRBJ2-2; clone_size: .; v_call: TRBV7-3; d_call: .; cdr3_nt: TGTGCCAGCAGCTTACAGGCAGGAGGGAACACCGGGGAGCTGTTTTTT; cdr3_aa: CASSLQAGGNTGELFF
j_call: TRBJ1-3; clone_size: .; v_call: TRBV4-2; d_call: TRBD1; cdr3_nt: TGTGCCAGCAGCCAAGATGCGGCACAGGGGGCGGGAAACACCATATATTTT; cdr3_aa: CASSQDAAQGAGNTIYF
j_call: TRBJ1-1; clone_size: .; v_call: TRBV19; d_call: .; cdr3_nt: TGTGCCAGTAGTATAGTGGGGATCACCACTGAAGCTTTCTTT; cdr3_aa: CASSIVGITTEAFF
j_call: TRBJ1-6; clone_size: .; v_call: TRBV18; d_call: .; cdr3_nt: TGTGCCAGCTCACCAAGTAAGGGGCAGGATTCACCCCTCCACTTT; cdr3_aa: CASSPSKGQDSPLHF
j_call: TRBJ1-1; clone_size: .; v_call: TRBV5-1; d_call: .; cdr3_nt: TGCGCCAGCAGCTTGGATCGGTCCAGGGATGAAGCTTTCTTT; cdr3_aa: CASSLDRSRDEAFF
j_call: TRBJ2-7; clone_size: .; v_call: TRBV5-6; d_call: .; cdr3_nt: TGTGCCAGCAGCTGGGACCGGAGCTCCTACGAGCAGTACTTC; cdr3_aa: CASSWDRSSYEQYF
j_call: TRBJ2-5; clone_size: .; v_call: TRBV19; d_call: TRBD2; cdr3_nt: TGTGCCAGTAGTATATCACTAGCGGGGGGGCGAGAGACCCAGTACTTC; cdr3_aa: CASSISLAGGRETQYF
j_call: TRBJ2-7; clone_size: .; v_call: TRBV9; d_call: TRBD1; cdr3_nt: TGTGCCAGCAGCGTAGGTAACAGGGGTGGGTCCCAGCAGTACTTC; cdr3_aa: CASSVGNRGGSQQYF
j_call: TRBJ2-7; clone_size: once; v_call: TRBV2; d_call: TRBD1; cdr3_nt: TGTGCCAGCAGCGCGGGACAGGGGATGAGCACCTACGAGCAGTACTTC; cdr3_aa: CASSAGQGMSTYEQYF